This section outlines one T cell receptor beta chain sequence together with its context. Its specificity is not known. Trimming shortened V by 3 bases and J by 4 bases, and 7 bases separated the two germline ends. Germline lookup yields CDR1 MGHDK and CDR2 SYGVNS. The CDR3 extends over 14 amino acids. The data originate from a study of T-cell memory formation after mild COVID-19. Findings of the study overall: A second wave of clones peaked on day 37, and their SARS-CoV-2 specificity went unconfirmed. Contracting clones localized mainly to CM and EM when CD4+ and mainly to EMRA when CD8+.

From 5'RACE with constant-segment primers came TCR alpha and TCR beta cDNA libraries that carried sample barcodes and UMIs. TCRdb analysed the 5' RACE reads with MiXCR anew, one entry per CDR3 protein. The table shows roughly 450,000 distinct CDR3 sequences, with over 15% occurring only once. This chain joins TRBV25-1 and TRBJ1-6; D is perhaps TRBD1 (6 bases). This TCR was recovered from an adult woman who had mild COVID-19 (a few samples of this study predate the infection). Cell type and time point are not known. The sample was PBMCs or a T cell subset sorted from them (not recorded which). The CDR3 DNA reads TGTGCCAGCAGTGAGGGGGCTTATAATTCACCCCTCCACTTT. Its protein is CASSEGAYNSPLHF. Variable domain in full (rest from reference TRBV25-1 and TRBJ1-6): EADIYQTPRYLVIGTGKKITLECSQTMGHDKMYWYQQDPGMELHLIHYSYGVNSTEKGDLSSESTVSRIRTEHFPLTLESARPSHTSQYLCASSEGAYNSPLHFGNGTRLTVT.